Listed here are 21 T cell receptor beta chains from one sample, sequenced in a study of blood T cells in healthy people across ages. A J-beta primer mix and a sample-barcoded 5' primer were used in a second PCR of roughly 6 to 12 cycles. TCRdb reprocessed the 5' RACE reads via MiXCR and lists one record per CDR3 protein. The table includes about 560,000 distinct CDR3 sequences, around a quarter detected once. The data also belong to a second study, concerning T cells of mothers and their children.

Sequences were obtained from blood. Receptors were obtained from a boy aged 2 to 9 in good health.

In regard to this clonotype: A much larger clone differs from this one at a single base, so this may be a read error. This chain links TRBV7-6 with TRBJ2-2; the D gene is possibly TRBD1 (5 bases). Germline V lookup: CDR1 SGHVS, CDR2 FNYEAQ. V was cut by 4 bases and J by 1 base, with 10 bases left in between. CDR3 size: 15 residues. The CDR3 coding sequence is TGTGCCAGCAGCTCAGGGTCCGGGAACACCGGGGAGCTGTTTTTT. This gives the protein CASSSGSGNTGELFF.

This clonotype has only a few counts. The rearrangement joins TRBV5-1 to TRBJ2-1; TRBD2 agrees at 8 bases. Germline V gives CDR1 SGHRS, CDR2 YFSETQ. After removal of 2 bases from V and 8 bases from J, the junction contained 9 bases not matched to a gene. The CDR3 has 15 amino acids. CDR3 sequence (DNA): TGCGCCAGCAGCTTACGACGGGGGGGCCCCCATGAGCAGTTCTTC. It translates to CASSLRRGGPHEQFF. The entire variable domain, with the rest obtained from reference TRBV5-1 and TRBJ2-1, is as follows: KAGVTQTPRYLIKTRGQQVTLSCSPISGHRSVSWYQQTPGQGLQFLFEYFSETQRNKGNFPGRFSGRQFSNSRSEMNVSTLELGDSALYLCASSLRRGGPHEQFFGPGTRLTVL.

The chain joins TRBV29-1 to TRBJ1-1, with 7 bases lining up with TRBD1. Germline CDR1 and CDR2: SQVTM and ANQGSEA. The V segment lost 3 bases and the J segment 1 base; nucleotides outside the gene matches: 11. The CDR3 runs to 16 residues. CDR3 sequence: CSVESLPGGENTEAFF. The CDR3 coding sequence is TGCAGCGTTGAGAGTCTCCCAGGGGGAGAGAACACTGAAGCTTTCTTT.

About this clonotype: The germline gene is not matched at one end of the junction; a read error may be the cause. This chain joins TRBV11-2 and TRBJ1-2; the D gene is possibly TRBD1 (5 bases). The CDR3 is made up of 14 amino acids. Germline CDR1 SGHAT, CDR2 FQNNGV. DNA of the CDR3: TGTGCCAGCAGCTTAGAGCCAGGGACCTATGGCCACACCTTC. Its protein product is CASSLEPGTYGHTF.

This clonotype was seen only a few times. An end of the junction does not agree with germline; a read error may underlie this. As DNA, the CDR3 is TGCAGTGCTAGAGATTTGAGGACAGGGAACGACTACGTGCAGTACTTC. This sequence encodes CSARDLRTGNDYVQYF. The J gene is TRBJ2-7, the V gene TRBV20-1, with 8 bases matching TRBD1. This CDR3 region has 16 residues. Germline-derived CDR1 and CDR2 are DFQATT and SNEGSKA (reference sequence).

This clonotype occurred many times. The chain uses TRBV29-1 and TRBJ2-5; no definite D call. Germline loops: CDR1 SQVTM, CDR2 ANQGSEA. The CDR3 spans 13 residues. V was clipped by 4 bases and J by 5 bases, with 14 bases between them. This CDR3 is CSVGVLPRETQYF. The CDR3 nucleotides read TGCAGCGTTGGTGTACTCCCGCGGGAGACCCAGTACTTC.

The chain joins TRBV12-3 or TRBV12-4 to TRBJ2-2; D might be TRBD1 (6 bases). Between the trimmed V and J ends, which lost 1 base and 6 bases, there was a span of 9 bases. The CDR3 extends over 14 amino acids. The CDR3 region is CASSLGGQSGELFF. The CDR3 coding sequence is TGTGCCAGCAGTTTAGGGGGACAATCCGGGGAGCTGTTTTTT.

Written as DNA, the CDR3 is TGCAGTGCTAGAGCCCCCGGCAGGGGGCATAACTATGGCTACACCTTC. As protein: CSARAPGRGHNYGYTF. The chain combines TRBV20-1 with TRBJ1-2, with 8 bases fitting TRBD1. The V gene end was trimmed by 1 base and the J gene end by 1 base; junction bases not matched to a gene: 8. The CDR3 is made up of 16 amino acids. Germline assignment: CDR1 DFQATT and CDR2 SNEGSKA (reference sequence).

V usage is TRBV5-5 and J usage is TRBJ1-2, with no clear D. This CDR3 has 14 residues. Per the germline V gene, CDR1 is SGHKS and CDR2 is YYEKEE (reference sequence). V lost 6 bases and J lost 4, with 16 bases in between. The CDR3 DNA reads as TGTGCCAGCACCCGGCTCCTATCGGGCTATGGCTACACCTTC. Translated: CASTRLLSGYGYTF.

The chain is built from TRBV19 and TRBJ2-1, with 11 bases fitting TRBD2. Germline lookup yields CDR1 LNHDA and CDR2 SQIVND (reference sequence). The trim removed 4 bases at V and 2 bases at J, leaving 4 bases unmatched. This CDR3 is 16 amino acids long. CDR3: CASSRGLAEPYNEQFF. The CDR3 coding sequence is TGTGCCAGTAGTAGGGGACTAGCGGAGCCCTACAATGAGCAGTTCTTC.

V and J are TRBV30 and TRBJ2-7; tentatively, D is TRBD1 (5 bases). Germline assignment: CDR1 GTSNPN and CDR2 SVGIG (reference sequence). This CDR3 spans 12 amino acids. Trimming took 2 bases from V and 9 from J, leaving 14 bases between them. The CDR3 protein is CAWSPTGSGQYF. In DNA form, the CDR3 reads TGTGCCTGGAGTCCTACAGGATCAGGGCAGTACTTC.

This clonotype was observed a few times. This CDR3 reads CASSLMDGEQYF. CDR3 sequence (DNA): TGTGCCAGCAGCTTAATGGACGGTGAGCAGTACTTC. The chain couples TRBV7-6 to TRBJ2-7; D gene unclear. Germline CDR1 SGHVS, CDR2 FNYEAQ. The CDR3 runs to 12 residues. V lost 2 bases, J lost 7 bases, and 9 bases lay in between. The entire variable domain, with the rest obtained from reference TRBV7-6 and TRBJ2-7, is as follows: GAGVSQSPRYKVTKRGQDVALRCDPISGHVSLYWYRQALGQGPEFLTYFNYEAQQDKSGLPNDRFSAERPEGSISTLTIQRTEQRDSAMYRCASSLMDGEQYFGPGTRLTVT.

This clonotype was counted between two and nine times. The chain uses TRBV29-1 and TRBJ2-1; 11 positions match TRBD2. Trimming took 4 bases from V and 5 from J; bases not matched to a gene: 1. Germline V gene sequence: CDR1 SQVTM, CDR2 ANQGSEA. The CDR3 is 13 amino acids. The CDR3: CSVASGGNNEQFF. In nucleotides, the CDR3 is TGCAGCGTTGCTAGCGGGGGGAACAATGAGCAGTTCTTC.

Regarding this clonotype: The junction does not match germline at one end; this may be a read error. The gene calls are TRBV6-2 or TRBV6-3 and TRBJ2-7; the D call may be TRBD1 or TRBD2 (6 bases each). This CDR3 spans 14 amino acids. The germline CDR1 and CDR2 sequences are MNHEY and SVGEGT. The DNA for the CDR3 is TGTGCCGCCTCGGGCCGGGACACGGACTACGCGCAGTACTTC. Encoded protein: CAASGRDTDYAQYF.

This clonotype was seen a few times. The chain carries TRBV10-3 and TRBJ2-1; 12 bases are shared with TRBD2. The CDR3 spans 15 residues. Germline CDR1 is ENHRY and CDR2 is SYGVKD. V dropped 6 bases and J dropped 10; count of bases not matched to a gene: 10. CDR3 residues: CAISRELAGGGEQFF. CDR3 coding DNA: TGTGCCATCAGCCGAGAACTAGCGGGAGGAGGGGAGCAGTTCTTC.

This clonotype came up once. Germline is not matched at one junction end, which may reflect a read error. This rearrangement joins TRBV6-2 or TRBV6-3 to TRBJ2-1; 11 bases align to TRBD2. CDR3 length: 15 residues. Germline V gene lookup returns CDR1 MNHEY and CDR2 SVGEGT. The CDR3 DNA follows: TGTACCAGCAGTTCTTTAGCGGGGGGGTACAATGAGCAGTTCTTC. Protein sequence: CTSSSLAGGYNEQFF.

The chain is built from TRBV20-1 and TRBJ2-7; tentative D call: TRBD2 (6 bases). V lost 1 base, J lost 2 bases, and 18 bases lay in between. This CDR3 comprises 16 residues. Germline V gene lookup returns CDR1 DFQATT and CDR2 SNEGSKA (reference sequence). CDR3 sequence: CSARGVSGKRTYEQYF. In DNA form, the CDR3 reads TGCAGTGCTAGAGGTGTTAGCGGAAAAAGAACCTACGAGCAGTACTTC.

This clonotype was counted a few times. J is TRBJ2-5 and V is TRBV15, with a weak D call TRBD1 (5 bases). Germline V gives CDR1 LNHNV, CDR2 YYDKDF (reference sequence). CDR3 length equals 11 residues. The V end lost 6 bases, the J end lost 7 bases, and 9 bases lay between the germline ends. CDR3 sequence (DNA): TGTGCCACCAGAGGGGTAGGGACCCAGTACTTC. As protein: CATRGVGTQYF.

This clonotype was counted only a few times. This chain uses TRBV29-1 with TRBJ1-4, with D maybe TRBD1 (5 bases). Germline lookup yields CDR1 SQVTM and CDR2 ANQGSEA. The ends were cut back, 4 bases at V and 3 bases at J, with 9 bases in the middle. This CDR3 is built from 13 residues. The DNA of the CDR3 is TGCAGCGTTGCAGGGTCGGCTAATGAAAAACTGTTTTTT. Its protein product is CSVAGSANEKLFF.

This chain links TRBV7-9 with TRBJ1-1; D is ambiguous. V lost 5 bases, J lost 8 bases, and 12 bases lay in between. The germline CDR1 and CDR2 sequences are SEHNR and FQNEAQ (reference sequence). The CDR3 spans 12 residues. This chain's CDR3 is CASSQSMGEAFF. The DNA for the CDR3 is TGTGCCAGCAGCCAGAGCATGGGGGAAGCTTTCTTT.

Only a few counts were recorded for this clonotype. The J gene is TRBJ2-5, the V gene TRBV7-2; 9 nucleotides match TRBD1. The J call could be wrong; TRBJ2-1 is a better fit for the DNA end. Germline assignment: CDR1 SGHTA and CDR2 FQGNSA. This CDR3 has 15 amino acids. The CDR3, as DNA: TGTGCCAGCAGCTCGGACAGGGGAGCATACAATGAGCAGTTCTTC. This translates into CASSSDRGAYNEQFF.